This TCR beta chain stems from a study of blood T cell repertoires in COVID-19. The table came from immunoSEQ multiplex PCR; TCRdb's copy has only in-frame clones and leaves some out. Here the sample spans some 150,000 clones, around four fifths being singletons. The CDR3 extends over 13 amino acids. Trimming at V came to 5 bases and at J to 4 bases, leaving 1 base not matched to a gene. Germline CDR1 reads ENHRY; CDR2 reads SYGVKD. The receptor was derived from a human donor in a cohort sampled during active COVID-19. This rearrangement joins TRBV10-3 to TRBJ2-2, with TRBD1 matching 7 bases. Sequences were obtained from peripheral blood. CDR3 sequence: CAISPGGTGELFF. The CDR3 region has the DNA TGTGCCATCAGTCCAGGGGGCACCGGGGAGCTGTTTTTT.